This T cell receptor (beta chain) was captured in a study of siplizumab effects on memory and regulatory T cells. The authors kept the mixed lymphocyte reaction cells in coculture at 37°C for approximately 6 days. The assay was immunoSEQ multiplex PCR, and TCRdb's table has in-frame clones only and misses some. The table lists 9,700 or so clones, around 40% of them singletons. Germline lookup yields CDR1 KGHSH and CDR2 LQKENI. CDR3 length: 13 amino acids. V lost 3 bases to trimming and J lost 3 bases, with 8 bases between them. As regards this clone: What it binds is not known.

Overall study results and limits: A major contribution to the alloresponse seemed to be made by naive T cells, which seemed more diverse than memory cells.

The sequencing input was CFSE-low (dividing) CD4+ T cells sorted from an allogeneic mixed lymphocyte reaction. This receptor was identified in a human donor in good health; the cells came from an allogeneic mixed lymphocyte reaction. This sequence joins TRBV18 and TRBJ1-1; D is unresolved. The CDR3 spells CASSPFWDTEAFF. In DNA form, the CDR3 reads TGTGCCAGCTCACCCTTTTGGGACACTGAAGCTTTCTTT.